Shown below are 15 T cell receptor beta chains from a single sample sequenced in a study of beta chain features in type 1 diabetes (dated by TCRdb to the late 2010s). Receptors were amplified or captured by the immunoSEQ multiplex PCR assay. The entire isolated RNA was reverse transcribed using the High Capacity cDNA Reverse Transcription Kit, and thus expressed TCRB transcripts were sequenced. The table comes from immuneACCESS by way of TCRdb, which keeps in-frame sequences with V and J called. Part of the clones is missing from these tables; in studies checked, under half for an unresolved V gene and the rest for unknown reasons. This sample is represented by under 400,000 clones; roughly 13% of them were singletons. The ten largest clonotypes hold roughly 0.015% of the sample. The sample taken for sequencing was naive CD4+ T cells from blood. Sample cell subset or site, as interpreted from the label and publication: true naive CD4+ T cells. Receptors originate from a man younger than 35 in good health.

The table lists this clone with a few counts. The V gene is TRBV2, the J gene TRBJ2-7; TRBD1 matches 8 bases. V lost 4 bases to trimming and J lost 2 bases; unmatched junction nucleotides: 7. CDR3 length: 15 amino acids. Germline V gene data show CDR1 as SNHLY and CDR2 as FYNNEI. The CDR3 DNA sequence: TGTGCCAGCAGTGTGTCCGGACAGGGCCCCTACGAGCAGTACTTC. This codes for CASSVSGQGPYEQYF.

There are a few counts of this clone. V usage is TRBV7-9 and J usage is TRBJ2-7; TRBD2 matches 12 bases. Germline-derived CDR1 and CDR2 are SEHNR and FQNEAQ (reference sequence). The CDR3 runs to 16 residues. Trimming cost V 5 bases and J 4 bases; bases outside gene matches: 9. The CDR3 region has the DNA TGTGCCAGCAGCCCCCCGACTAGCGGGAGTAGGTACGAGCAGTACTTC. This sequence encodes CASSPPTSGSRYEQYF.

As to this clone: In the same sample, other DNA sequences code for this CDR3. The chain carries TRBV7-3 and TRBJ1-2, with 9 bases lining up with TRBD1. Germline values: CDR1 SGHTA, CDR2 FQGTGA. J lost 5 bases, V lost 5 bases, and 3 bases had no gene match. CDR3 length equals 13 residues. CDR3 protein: CASSPDRGYGYTF. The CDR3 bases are TGTGCCAGCAGCCCTGACAGGGGGTATGGCTACACCTTC.

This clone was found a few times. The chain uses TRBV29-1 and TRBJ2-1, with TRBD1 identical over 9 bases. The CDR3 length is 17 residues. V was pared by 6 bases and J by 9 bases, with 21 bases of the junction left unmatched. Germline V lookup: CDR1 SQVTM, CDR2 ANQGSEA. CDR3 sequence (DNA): TGCAGCGTCGCGGGATTCCGGACAGGGGCCGCCCTGAGTGAGCAGTTCTTC. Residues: CSVAGFRTGAALSEQFF.

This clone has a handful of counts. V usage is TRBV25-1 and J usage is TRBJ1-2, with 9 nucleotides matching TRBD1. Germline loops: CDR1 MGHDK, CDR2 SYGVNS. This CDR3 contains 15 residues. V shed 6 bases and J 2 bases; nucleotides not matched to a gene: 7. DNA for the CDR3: TGTGCCAGCAGAGAACCCGGGACAGGGAACTATGGCTACACCTTC. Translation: CASREPGTGNYGYTF.

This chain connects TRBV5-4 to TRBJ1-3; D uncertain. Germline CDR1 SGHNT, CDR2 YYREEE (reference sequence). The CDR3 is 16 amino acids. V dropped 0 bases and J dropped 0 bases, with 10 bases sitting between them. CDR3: CASSLDPFLSGNTIYF. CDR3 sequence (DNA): TGTGCCAGCAGCTTGGATCCGTTCCTCTCTGGAAACACCATATATTTT.

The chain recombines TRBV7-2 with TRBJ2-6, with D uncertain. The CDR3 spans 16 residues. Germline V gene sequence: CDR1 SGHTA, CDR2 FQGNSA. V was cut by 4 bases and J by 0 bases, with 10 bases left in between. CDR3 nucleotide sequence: TGTGCCAGCAGCTCCTTAATCAGCTCTGGGGCCAACGTCCTGACTTTC. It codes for CASSSLISSGANVLTF.

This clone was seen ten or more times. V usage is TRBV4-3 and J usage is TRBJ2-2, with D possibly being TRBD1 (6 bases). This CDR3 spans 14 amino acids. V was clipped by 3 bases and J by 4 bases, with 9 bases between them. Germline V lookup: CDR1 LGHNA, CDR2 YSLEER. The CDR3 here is CASSQTGFTGELFF. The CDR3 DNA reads TGCGCCAGCAGCCAGACAGGTTTCACCGGGGAGCTGTTTTTT.

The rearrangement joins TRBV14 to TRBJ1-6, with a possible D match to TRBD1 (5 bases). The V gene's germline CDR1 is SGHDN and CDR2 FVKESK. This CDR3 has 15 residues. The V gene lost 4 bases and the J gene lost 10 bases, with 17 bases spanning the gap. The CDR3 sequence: CASSPQGGWGSPLHF. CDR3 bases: TGTGCCAGCAGCCCCCAAGGAGGGTGGGGGTCACCCCTCCACTTT. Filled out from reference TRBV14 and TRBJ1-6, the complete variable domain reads EAGVTQFPSHSVIEKGQTVTLRCDPISGHDNLYWYRRVMGKEIKFLLHFVKESKQDESGMPNNRFLAERTGGTYSTLKVQPAELEDSGVYFCASSPQGGWGSPLHFGNGTRLTVT.

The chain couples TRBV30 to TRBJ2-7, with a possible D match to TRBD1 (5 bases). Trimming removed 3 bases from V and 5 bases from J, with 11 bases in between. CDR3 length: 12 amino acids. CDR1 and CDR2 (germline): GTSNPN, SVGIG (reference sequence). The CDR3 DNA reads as TGTGCCTGGAGCGGACAATTTGACGAGCAGTACTTC. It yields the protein CAWSGQFDEQYF.

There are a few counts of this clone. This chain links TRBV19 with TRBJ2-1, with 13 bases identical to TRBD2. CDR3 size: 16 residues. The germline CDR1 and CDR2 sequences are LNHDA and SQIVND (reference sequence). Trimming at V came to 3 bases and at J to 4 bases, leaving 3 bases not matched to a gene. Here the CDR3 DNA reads TGTGCCAGTAGTATCAAGACTAGCGGGAGGTACAATGAGCAGTTCTTC. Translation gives CASSIKTSGRYNEQFF.

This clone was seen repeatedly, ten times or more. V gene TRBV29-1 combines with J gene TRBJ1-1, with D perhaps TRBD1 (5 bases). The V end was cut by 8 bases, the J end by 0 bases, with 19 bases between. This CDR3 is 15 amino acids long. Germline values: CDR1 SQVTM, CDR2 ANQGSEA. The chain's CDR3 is CSTSKRGLMNTEAFF. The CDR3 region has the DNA TGCAGCACAAGTAAAAGGGGACTCATGAACACTGAAGCTTTCTTT.

The chain's CDR3 is CASSIDSGASYEQYF. The CDR3 DNA reads as TGTGCCAGTAGTATTGACAGCGGGGCCTCCTACGAGCAGTACTTC. The genes are TRBV19 and TRBJ2-7, with 7 nucleotides matching TRBD2. The CDR3 loop spans 15 amino acids. CDR1 is LNHDA and CDR2 is SQIVND in the germline V gene (reference sequence). V gave up 3 bases and J gave up 0 bases; unmatched junction bases: 5.

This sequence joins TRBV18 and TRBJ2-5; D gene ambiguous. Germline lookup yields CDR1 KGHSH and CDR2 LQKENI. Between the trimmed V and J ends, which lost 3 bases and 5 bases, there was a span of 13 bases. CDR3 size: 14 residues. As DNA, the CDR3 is TGTGCCAGCTCACCCCCACCACTGGGCGAGACCCAGTACTTC. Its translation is CASSPPPLGETQYF.

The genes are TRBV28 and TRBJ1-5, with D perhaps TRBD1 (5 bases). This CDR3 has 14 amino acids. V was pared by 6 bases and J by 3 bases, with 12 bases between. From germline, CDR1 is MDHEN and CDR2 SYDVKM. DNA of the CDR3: TGTGCCAGCAGGCAGGGAAGGAACAATCAGCCCCAGCATTTT. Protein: CASRQGRNNQPQHF.